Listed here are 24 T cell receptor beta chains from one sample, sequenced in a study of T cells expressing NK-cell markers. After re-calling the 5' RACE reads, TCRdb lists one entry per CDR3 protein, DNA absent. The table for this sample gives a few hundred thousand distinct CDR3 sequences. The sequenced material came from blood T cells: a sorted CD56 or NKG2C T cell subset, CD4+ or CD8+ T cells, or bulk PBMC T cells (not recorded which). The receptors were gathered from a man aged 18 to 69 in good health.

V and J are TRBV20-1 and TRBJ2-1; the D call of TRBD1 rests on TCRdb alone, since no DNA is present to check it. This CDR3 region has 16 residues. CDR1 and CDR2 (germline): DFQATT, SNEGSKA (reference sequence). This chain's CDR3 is CSAASGVRGISNEQFF.

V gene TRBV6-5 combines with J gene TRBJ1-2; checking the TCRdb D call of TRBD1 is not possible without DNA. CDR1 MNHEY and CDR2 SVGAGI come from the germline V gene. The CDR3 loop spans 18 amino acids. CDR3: CASSYSGPSYRGNYGYTF.

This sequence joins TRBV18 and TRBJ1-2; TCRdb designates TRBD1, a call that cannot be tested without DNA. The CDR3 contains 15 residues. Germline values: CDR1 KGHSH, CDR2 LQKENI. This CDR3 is CASSPQSGGDYGYTF. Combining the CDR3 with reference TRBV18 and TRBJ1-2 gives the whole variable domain NAGVMQNPRHLVRRRGQEARLRCSPMKGHSHVYWYRQLPEEGLKFMVYLQKENIIDESGMPKERFSAEFPKEGPSILRIQQVVRGDSAAYFCASSPQSGGDYGYTFGSGTRLTVV.

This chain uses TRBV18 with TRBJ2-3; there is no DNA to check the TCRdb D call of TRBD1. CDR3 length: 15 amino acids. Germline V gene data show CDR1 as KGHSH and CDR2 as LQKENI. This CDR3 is CASSPGASGTDTQYF.

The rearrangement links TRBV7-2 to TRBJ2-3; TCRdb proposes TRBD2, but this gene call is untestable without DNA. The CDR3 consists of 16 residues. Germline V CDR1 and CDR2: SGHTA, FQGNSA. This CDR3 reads CASSFLGLGGGDTQYF.

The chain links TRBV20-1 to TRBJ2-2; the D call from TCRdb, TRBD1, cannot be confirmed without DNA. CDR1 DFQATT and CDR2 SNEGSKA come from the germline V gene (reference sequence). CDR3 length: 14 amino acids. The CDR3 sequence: CSASKGRGTGELFF.

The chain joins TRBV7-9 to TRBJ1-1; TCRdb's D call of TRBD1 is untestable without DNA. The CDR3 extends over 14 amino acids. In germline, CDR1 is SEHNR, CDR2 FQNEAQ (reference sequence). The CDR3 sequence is CASRIQGGHTEAFF.

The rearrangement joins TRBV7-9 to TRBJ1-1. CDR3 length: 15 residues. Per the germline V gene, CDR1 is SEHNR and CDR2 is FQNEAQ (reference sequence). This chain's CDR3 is CASSLGSGPDTEAFF.

CDR3: CATSVEDTQYF. The V and J genes are TRBV24-1 and TRBJ2-3. Germline lookup yields CDR1 KGHDR and CDR2 SFDVKD. The CDR3 is 11 amino acids.

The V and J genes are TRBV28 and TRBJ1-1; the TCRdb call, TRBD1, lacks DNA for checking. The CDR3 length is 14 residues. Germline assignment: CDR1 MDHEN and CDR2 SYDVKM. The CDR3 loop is CASSLGGVETEAFF.

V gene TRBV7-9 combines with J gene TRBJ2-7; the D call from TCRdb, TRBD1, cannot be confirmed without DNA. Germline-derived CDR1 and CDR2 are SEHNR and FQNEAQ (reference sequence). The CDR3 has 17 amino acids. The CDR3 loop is CASSLELGGAPTHEQYF.

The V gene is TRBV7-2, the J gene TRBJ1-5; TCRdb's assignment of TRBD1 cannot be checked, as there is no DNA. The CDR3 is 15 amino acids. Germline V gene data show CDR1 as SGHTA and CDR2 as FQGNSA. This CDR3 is CASSVRQGAGQPQHF.

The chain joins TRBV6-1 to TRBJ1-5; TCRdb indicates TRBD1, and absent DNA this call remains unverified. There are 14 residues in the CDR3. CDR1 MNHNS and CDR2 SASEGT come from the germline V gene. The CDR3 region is CASRGQGRNQPQHF.

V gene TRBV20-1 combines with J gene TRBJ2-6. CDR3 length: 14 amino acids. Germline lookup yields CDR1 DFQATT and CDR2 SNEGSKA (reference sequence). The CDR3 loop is CSASGHSGANVLTF.

CDR3 loop: CASSSYANNNEQFF. The chain employs TRBV6-5 and TRBJ2-1; the TCRdb call, TRBD2, lacks DNA for checking. The CDR3 extends over 14 amino acids. Germline V gene data show CDR1 as MNHEY and CDR2 as SVGAGI.

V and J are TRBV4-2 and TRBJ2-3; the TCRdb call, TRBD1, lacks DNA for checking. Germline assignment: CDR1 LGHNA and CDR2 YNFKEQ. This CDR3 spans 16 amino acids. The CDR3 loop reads CASSQGGGGSIDTQYF.

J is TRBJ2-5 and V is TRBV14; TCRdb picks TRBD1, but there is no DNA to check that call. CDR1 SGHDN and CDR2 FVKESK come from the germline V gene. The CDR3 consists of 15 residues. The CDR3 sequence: CASSPWDSLQETQYF.

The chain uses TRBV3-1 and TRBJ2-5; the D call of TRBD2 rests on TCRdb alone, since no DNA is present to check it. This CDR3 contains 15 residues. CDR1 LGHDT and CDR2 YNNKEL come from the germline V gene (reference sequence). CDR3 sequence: CASSPLDAGGKTQYF.

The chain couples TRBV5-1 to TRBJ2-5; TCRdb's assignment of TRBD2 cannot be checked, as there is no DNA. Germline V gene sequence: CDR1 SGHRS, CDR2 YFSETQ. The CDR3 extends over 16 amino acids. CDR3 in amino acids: CASSLGPTSYQETQYF.

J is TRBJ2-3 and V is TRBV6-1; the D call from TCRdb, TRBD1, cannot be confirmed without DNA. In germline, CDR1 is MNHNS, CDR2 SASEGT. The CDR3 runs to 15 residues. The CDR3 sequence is CASNAGTGTTDTQYF.

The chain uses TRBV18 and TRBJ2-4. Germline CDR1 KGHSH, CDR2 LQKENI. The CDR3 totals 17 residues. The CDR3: CASSPIPTTSRGNIQYF.

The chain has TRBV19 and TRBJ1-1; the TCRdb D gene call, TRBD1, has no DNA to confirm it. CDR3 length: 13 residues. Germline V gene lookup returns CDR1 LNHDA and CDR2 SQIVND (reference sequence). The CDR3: CASSIDRGTEAFF.

This CDR3 is CSARDGAIAGARGEQFF. The chain combines TRBV20-1 with TRBJ2-1; checking the TCRdb D call of TRBD2 is not possible without DNA. There are 17 residues in the CDR3. The germline V gene has CDR1 DFQATT and CDR2 SNEGSKA (reference sequence).

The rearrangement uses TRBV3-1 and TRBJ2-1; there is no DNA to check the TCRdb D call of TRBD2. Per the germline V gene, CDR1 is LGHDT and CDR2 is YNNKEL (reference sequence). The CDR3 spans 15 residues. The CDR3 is CASSQESGPGNEQFF.